The clone carrying this T cell receptor (beta chain) was picked up one time. This sample stems from a study of blood T cell repertoires in COVID-19. From germline, CDR1 is MGHRA and CDR2 YSYEKL. The V segment lost 1 base and the J segment 1 base; nucleotides outside the gene matches: 2. CDR3 length equals 15 residues. TCRdb keeps only in-frame clones here, not all; method: immunoSEQ multiplex PCR. The sample has fewer than 200,000 clones, 87% seen once. The TCR was taken from a human donor with acute COVID-19. The donor label of this sample is uncertain. What was sequenced was PBMCs or T cells enriched from blood (not recorded which). V is TRBV4-1 and J is TRBJ1-1, with 8 bases matching TRBD1. The CDR3: CASSQGTGKNTEAFF. Written as DNA, the CDR3 is TGCGCCAGCAGCCAAGGGACAGGGAAGAACACTGAAGCTTTCTTT.